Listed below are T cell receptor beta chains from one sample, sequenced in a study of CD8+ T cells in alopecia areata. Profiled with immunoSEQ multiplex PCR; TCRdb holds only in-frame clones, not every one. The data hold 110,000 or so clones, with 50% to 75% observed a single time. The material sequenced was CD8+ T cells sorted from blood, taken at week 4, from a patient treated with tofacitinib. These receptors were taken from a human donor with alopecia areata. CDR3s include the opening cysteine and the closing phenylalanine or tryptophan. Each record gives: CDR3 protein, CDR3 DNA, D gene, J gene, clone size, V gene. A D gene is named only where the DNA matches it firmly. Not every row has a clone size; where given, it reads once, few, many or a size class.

CDR3: CASSQVAGGLDEQFF; DNA: TGCGCCAGCAGCCAAGTAGCGGGGGGTTTGGATGAGCAGTTCTTC; D: TRBD2; J: TRBJ2-1; size: NA; V: TRBV4-1
CDR3: CACRDLGDYGYTF; DNA: TGTGCCTGCAGAGATTTGGGGGACTATGGCTACACCTTC; D: NA; J: TRBJ1-2; size: NA; V: TRBV30
CDR3: CSVEGVGNEQFF; DNA: TGCAGCGTTGAAGGGGTTGGCAATGAGCAGTTCTTC; D: NA; J: TRBJ2-1; size: NA; V: TRBV29-1
CDR3: CASSFTAMTNYGYTF; DNA: TGTGCCAGCAGCTTTACCGCGATGACCAACTATGGCTACACCTTC; D: NA; J: TRBJ1-2; size: NA; V: TRBV13
CDR3: CASSLAGSGAYEQYF; DNA: TGCGCCAGCAGCTTGGCAGGGAGTGGGGCCTACGAGCAGTACTTC; D: NA; J: TRBJ2-7; size: once; V: TRBV5-1
CDR3: CASTLAGSTHNEQFF; DNA: TGTGCCAGCACCCTAGCGGGGTCCACGCACAATGAGCAGTTCTTC; D: TRBD2; J: TRBJ2-1; size: once; V: TRBV6-5
CDR3: CSVIGRGLEETQYF; DNA: TGCAGCGTCATCGGGCGGGGGCTGGAAGAGACCCAGTACTTC; D: NA; J: TRBJ2-5; size: NA; V: TRBV29-1
CDR3: CASSVADTGARLYNEQFF; DNA: TGTGCCAGCAGTGTAGCAGATACGGGGGCCCGACTCTACAATGAGCAGTTCTTC; D: NA; J: TRBJ2-1; size: NA; V: TRBV25-1
CDR3: CASSLPPAREYF; DNA: TGTGCCAGCAGCCTCCCACCGGCCCGGGAGTACTTC; D: NA; J: TRBJ2-7; size: NA; V: TRBV5-6
CDR3: CASSFTGGRMPQYF; DNA: TGTGCCAGCAGCTTCACGGGGGGAAGAATGCCCCAGTACTTC; D: TRBD2; J: TRBJ2-5; size: NA; V: TRBV5-6
CDR3: CASSLFFRGEDNNYTF; DNA: TGTGCCAGCAGTTTATTCTTCAGAGGCGAAGATAATAACTACACCTTC; D: NA; J: TRBJ1-2; size: NA; V: TRBV28
CDR3: CASTIAPKTGEGYEQYF; DNA: TGTGCCAGCACCATCGCCCCTAAAACAGGGGAGGGCTACGAGCAGTACTTC; D: NA; J: TRBJ2-7; size: NA; V: TRBV7-9
CDR3: CASSNPTGRDYEQYF; DNA: TGTGCCAGCAGCAACCCGACAGGGAGAGACTACGAGCAGTACTTC; D: NA; J: TRBJ2-7; size: NA; V: TRBV21-1
CDR3: CASSSGTGDSNQPQHF; DNA: TGTGCCAGCAGTTCAGGGACAGGCGATAGCAATCAGCCCCAGCATTTT; D: TRBD1; J: TRBJ1-5; size: NA; V: TRBV27
CDR3: CASSVLAGNEQFF; DNA: TGTGCCAGCAGTGTTTTAGCGGGTAATGAGCAGTTCTTC; D: TRBD2; J: TRBJ2-1; size: NA; V: TRBV2
CDR3: CASRGESSTDTQYF; DNA: TGTGCCAGCAGGGGGGAATCTAGCACAGATACGCAGTATTTT; D: NA; J: TRBJ2-3; size: NA; V: TRBV13
CDR3: CASKETGGQETQYF; DNA: TGTGCCAGCAAGGAGACAGGGGGCCAAGAGACCCAGTACTTC; D: TRBD1; J: TRBJ2-5; size: NA; V: TRBV6-5
CDR3: CSVEEHSLSGELFF; DNA: TGCAGCGTTGAAGAGCACAGTCTATCCGGGGAGCTGTTTTTT; D: NA; J: TRBJ2-2; size: NA; V: TRBV29-1
CDR3: CASSFDREEVF; DNA: TGTGCCAGCAGCTTCGACAGGGAAGAGGTCTTT; D: TRBD1; J: TRBJ1-1; size: once; V: TRBV5-6
CDR3: CATRDPIPGQFNQPQHF; DNA: TGTGCCACCAGAGACCCTATACCGGGACAGTTCAATCAGCCCCAGCATTTT; D: TRBD1; J: TRBJ1-5; size: NA; V: TRBV15
CDR3: CASSEQGAAIGYTF; DNA: TGTGCCAGCAGCGAACAGGGGGCGGCTATTGGCTACACCTTC; D: TRBD1; J: TRBJ1-2; size: NA; V: TRBV27
CDR3: CASSQGGTYGYTF; DNA: TGCGCCAGCAGCCAAGGAGGGACCTATGGCTACACCTTC; D: NA; J: TRBJ1-2; size: NA; V: TRBV4-1
CDR3: CASRVNTEAFF; DNA: TGTGCCAGCAGGGTGAACACTGAAGCTTTCTTT; D: NA; J: TRBJ1-1; size: NA; V: TRBV6-5
CDR3: CSARDREYGYTF; DNA: TGCAGCGCCAGGGACAGGGAATATGGCTACACCTTC; D: TRBD1; J: TRBJ1-2; size: NA; V: TRBV29-1
CDR3: CASSLESQGLSYEQYF; DNA: TGTGCCAGCAGCTTAGAATCACAGGGACTCTCCTACGAGCAGTACTTC; D: NA; J: TRBJ2-7; size: NA; V: TRBV7-2
CDR3: CASSRGGVVTEAFF; DNA: TGTGCCAGCAGCCGAGGGGGCGTCGTCACTGAAGCTTTCTTT; D: TRBD1; J: TRBJ1-1; size: few; V: TRBV13
CDR3: CASSHRQVGTDTQYF; DNA: TGTGCCAGCAGCCATAGACAGGTTGGCACAGATACGCAGTATTTT; D: NA; J: TRBJ2-3; size: NA; V: TRBV11-2